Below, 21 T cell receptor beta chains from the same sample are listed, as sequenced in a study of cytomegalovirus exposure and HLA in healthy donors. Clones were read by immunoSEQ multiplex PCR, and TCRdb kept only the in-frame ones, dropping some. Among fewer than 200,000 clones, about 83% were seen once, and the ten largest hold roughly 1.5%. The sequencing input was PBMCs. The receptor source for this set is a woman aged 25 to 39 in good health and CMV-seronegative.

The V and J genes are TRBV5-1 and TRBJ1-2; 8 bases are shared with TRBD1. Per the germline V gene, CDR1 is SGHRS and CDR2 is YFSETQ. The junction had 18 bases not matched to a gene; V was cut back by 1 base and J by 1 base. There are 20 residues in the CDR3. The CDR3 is CASSLWSRGRGQPFNYGYTF. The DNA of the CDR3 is TGCGCCAGCAGCTTGTGGAGCAGGGGGCGCGGTCAGCCCTTTAACTATGGCTACACCTTC.

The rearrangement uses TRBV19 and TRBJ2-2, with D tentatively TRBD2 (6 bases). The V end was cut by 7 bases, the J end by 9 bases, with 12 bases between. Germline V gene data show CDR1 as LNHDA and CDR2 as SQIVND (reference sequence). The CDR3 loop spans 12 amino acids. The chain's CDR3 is CASTLGGRELFF. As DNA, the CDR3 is TGTGCCAGTACTCTGGGGGGTCGGGAGCTGTTTTTT.

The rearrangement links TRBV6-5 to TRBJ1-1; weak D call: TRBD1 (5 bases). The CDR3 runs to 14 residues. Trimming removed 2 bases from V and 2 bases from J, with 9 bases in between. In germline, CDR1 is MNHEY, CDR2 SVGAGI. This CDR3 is CASSYLGTNTEAFF. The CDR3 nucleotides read TGTGCCAGCAGTTACCTCGGGACTAACACTGAAGCTTTCTTT.

CDR3 DNA sequence: TGCAGCGTTGAAGATGGTTGGGGGGGCGAGCAGTACTTC. Translation gives CSVEDGWGGEQYF. This sequence joins TRBV29-1 and TRBJ2-7; 7 bases match TRBD2. The V and J ends lost 0 bases and 6 bases, in that order; junction bases with no gene match: 5. Germline-derived CDR1 and CDR2 are SQVTM and ANQGSEA. The CDR3 contains 13 residues.

The CDR3 DNA follows: TGTGCCAGTAGTACACCCCCAGGGGGCGTCCGGCGGGCTAACTATGGCTACACCTTC. This codes for CASSTPPGGVRRANYGYTF. This sequence joins TRBV19 and TRBJ1-2; 8 bases are a match to TRBD1. CDR3 length equals 19 residues. In germline, CDR1 is LNHDA, CDR2 SQIVND (reference sequence). With V trimmed by 4 bases and J by 0 bases, 16 bases remained unmatched.

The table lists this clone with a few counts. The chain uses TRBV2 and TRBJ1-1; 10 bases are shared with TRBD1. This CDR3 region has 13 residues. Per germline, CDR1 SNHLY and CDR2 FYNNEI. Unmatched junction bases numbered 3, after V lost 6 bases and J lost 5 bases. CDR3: CASRTGGMTEAFF. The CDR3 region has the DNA TGTGCCAGCAGGACAGGGGGCATGACTGAAGCTTTCTTT.

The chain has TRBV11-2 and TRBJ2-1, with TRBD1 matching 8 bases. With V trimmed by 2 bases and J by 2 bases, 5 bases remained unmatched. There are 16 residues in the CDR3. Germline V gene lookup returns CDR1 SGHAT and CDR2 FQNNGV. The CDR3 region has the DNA TGTGCCAGCAGCTTACAGGGGGCCAAGGCCTACAATGAGCAGTTCTTC. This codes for CASSLQGAKAYNEQFF.

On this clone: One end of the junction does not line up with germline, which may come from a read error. CDR3 sequence reads: CASSEGDGGLYQETQYF. In DNA, the CDR3 is TGTGCCAGCAGCGAAGGGGACGGGGGGTTGTACCAAGAGACCCAGTACTTC. V is TRBV2 and J is TRBJ2-5; 7 positions match TRBD2. Per the germline V gene, CDR1 is SNHLY and CDR2 is FYNNEI. This CDR3 comprises 17 residues.

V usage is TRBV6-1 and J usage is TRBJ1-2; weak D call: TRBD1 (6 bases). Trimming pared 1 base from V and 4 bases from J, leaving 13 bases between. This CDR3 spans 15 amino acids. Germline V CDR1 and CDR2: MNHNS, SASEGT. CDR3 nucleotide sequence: TGTGCCAGCAGTGAAGGGTGGGGGGGCCCCTATGGCTACACCTTC. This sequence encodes CASSEGWGGPYGYTF.

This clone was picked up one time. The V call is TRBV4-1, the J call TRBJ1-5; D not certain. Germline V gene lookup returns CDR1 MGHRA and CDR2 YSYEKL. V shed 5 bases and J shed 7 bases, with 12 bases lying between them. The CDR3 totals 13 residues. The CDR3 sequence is CASSAYIGQPQHF. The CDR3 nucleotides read TGCGCCAGCAGCGCCTACATCGGGCAGCCCCAGCATTTT.

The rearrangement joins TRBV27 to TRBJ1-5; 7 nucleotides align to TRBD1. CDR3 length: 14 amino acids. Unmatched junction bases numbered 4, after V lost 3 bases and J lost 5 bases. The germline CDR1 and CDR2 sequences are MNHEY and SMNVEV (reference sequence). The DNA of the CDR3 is TGTGCCAGCAGTTTCACAGGGGCGCATCAGCCCCAGCATTTT. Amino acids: CASSFTGAHQPQHF.

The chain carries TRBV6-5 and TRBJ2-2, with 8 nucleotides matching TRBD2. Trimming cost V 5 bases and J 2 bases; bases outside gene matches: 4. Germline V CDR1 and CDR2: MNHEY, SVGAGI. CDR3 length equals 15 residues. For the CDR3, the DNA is TGTGCCAGCAGTCGAGCGGGAGTAAACACCGGGGAGCTGTTTTTT. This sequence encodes CASSRAGVNTGELFF.

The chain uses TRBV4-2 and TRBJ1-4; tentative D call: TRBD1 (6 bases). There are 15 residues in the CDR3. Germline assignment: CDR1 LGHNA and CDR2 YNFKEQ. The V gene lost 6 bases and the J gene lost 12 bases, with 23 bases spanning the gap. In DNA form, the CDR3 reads TGTGCCAGCAGGGAACAGGGCATTGGTGAGGTGGAACTGTTTTTT. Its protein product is CASREQGIGEVELFF.

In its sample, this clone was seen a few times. The CDR3 DNA reads as TGCGCCAGCAGTGAATTTGGACTGTCCACCGGGGAGCTGTTTTTT. Protein sequence: CASSEFGLSTGELFF. The genes are TRBV10-1 and TRBJ2-2; possibly TRBD2 for D (5 bases). Germline V gives CDR1 WNHNN, CDR2 SYGVQD (reference sequence). The CDR3 spans 15 residues. Trimming took off 3 bases at V and 4 bases at J, with 12 bases between the two ends.

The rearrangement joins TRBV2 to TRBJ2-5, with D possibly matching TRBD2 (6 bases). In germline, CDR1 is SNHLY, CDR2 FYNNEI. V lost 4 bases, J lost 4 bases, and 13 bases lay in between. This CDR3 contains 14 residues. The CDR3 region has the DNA TGTGCCAGCAGTGTCGGAGGGAATGTAGAGACCCAGTACTTC. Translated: CASSVGGNVETQYF.

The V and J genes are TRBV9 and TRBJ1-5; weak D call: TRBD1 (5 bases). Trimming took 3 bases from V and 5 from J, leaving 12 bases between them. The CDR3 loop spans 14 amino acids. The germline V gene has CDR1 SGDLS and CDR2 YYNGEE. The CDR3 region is CASSEEGRDQPQHF. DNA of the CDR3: TGTGCCAGCAGCGAGGAGGGGAGGGATCAGCCCCAGCATTTT.

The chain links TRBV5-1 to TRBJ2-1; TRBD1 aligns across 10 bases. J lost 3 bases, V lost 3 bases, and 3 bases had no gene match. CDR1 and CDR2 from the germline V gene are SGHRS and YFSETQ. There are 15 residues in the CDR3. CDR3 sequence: CASSYGQGDYNEQFF. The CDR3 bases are TGCGCCAGCAGCTACGGACAGGGGGACTACAATGAGCAGTTCTTC.

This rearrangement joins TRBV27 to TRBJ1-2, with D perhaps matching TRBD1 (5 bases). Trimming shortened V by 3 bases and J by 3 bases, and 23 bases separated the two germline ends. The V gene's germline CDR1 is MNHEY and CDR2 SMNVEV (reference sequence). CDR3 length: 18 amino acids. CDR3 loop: CASSFLPLTGGGYYGYTF. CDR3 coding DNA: TGTGCCAGCAGTTTCCTCCCCCTGACTGGGGGAGGTTACTATGGCTACACCTTC.

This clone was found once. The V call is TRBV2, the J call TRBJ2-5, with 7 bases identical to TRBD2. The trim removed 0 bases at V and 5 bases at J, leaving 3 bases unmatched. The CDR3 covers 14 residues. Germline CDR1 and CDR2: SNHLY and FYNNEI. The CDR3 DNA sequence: TGTGCCAGCAGTGAAGCGGGAGGGGCGGAGACCCAGTACTTC. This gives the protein CASSEAGGAETQYF.

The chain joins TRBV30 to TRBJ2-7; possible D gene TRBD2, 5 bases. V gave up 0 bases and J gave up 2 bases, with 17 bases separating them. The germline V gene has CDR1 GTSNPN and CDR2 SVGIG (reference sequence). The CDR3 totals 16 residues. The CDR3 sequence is CAWSVLGWRPTYEQYF. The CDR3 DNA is TGTGCCTGGAGTGTACTAGGTTGGAGGCCTACCTACGAGCAGTACTTC.

In DNA, the CDR3 is TGTGCCAGCAGCTTAGGACTAGCGGGGGGGAGCTCCTACGAGCAGTACTTC. As protein: CASSLGLAGGSSYEQYF. The chain joins TRBV7-8 to TRBJ2-7, with 14 bases aligning to TRBD2. Per germline, CDR1 SGHVS and CDR2 FQNEAQ. This CDR3 is 17 amino acids long. V gave up 1 base and J gave up 0 bases; unmatched junction bases: 2.